Included here is one T cell receptor beta chain sequence, with context. Data came from immunoSEQ multiplex PCR; TCRdb stores just in-frame clones and leaves some out. This sample has approximately 100,000 clones; less than 95% occur once, and the top ten carry less than 4.5%. These data originate in a study of control samples from healthy donors and cancer patients. V lost 2 bases and J 8 bases, leaving 22 bases between the germline ends. The length of the CDR3 is 18 residues. Germline V gives CDR1 LNHDA, CDR2 SQIVND (reference sequence). The chain links TRBV19 to TRBJ1-6; tentatively, D is TRBD1 (5 bases). The specimen was blood. The sequence derives from a young woman in good health. The CDR3 coding sequence is TGTGCCAGTAGTATATCCCCGGGTAGTAAGGGGTCCTATTCACCCCTCCACTTT. Translation: CASSISPGSKGSYSPLHF.